This TCR beta chain was sequenced in a study of blood T cell repertoires in COVID-19. Researchers sorted participants into cohorts using their self-reported clinical history. This clone has a single count. This CDR3 contains 16 residues. Germline CDR1 and CDR2: SGHRS and YFSETQ. With 3 bases removed from V and 0 bases from J, the gap between germline ends came to 13 bases. Some clones are missing from TCRdb's copy, which holds only in-frame ones; the method was immunoSEQ multiplex PCR. The table shows 350,000 to 400,000 clones, with around 87% occurring only once. The rearrangement links TRBV5-1 to TRBJ2-1; D is unresolved. The source is a man aged 35 to 55 in a cohort exposed to, infected with or recovered from COVID-19 (not recorded which). The sample consisted of PBMCs or T cells enriched from blood (not recorded which). The CDR3 region is CASSSDRVSSYNEQFF. The CDR3 DNA sequence: TGCGCCAGCAGCTCGGATCGGGTAAGCTCCTACAATGAGCAGTTCTTC. The entire variable domain, with the rest obtained from reference TRBV5-1 and TRBJ2-1, is as follows: KAGVTQTPRYLIKTRGQQVTLSCSPISGHRSVSWYQQTPGQGLQFLFEYFSETQRNKGNFPGRFSGRQFSNSRSEMNVSTLELGDSALYLCASSSDRVSSYNEQFFGPGTRLTVL.